What follows are 10 T cell receptor beta chains derived from one specimen sequenced in a study of T cells expressing NK-cell markers. TCRdb reprocessed the 5' RACE reads, keeping one entry per CDR3 protein, no DNA. The record lists 150,000 to 200,000 distinct CDR3 sequences, of which the ten most abundant hold around 20%. The specimen sequenced was blood T cells: a sorted CD56 or NKG2C T cell subset, CD4+ or CD8+ T cells, or bulk PBMC T cells (not recorded which). Receptors were obtained from a man between 18 and 69 years old in good health.

The chain recombines TRBV18 with TRBJ2-2. The CDR3 covers 11 residues. The germline V gene encodes CDR1 KGHSH and CDR2 LQKENI. This chain's CDR3 is CASSPAGELFF.

The CDR3 spells CASSQRGQEGWETQYF. The V and J genes are TRBV14 and TRBJ2-5; as DNA is missing, the TRBD1 call by TCRdb cannot be tested. Germline CDR1 reads SGHDN; CDR2 reads FVKESK. There are 16 residues in the CDR3.

The chain recombines TRBV27 with TRBJ2-7; TCRdb proposes TRBD2, but this gene call is untestable without DNA. CDR3 size: 13 residues. Germline lookup yields CDR1 MNHEY and CDR2 SMNVEV (reference sequence). The CDR3 is CASSISARGEQYF.

The V call is TRBV4-2, the J call TRBJ2-5; TCRdb indicates TRBD1, and absent DNA this call remains unverified. This CDR3 is built from 15 residues. Per the germline V gene, CDR1 is LGHNA and CDR2 is YNFKEQ. This CDR3 reads CASSPAQGAKETQYF.

This chain connects TRBV7-9 to TRBJ2-7; the TCRdb D gene call, TRBD1, has no DNA to confirm it. CDR3 size: 15 residues. Germline loops: CDR1 SEHNR, CDR2 FQNEAQ (reference sequence). The CDR3 sequence is CASSLRGREQDEQYF.

The chain carries TRBV20-1 and TRBJ1-4; TCRdb returns TRBD1, unconfirmable since there is no DNA. CDR3 size: 16 residues. Looked up from germline, CDR1 is DFQATT and CDR2 is SNEGSKA (reference sequence). The CDR3 here is CSARDPVQATNEKLFF.

The V and J genes are TRBV5-1 and TRBJ1-2. The germline CDR1 and CDR2 sequences are SGHRS and YFSETQ. CDR3 length: 15 amino acids. The CDR3 reads CASSVDYSLPYGYTF.

The V gene is TRBV11-2, the J gene TRBJ2-3. CDR1 SGHAT and CDR2 FQNNGV come from the germline V gene. There are 14 residues in the CDR3. CDR3 sequence reads: CASRGVTSTDTQYF.

V and J are TRBV10-3 and TRBJ2-5; TCRdb proposes TRBD1, but this gene call is untestable without DNA. Germline V gene sequence: CDR1 ENHRY, CDR2 SYGVKD. This CDR3 has 17 residues. The CDR3 loop reads CAISESVAGGARETQYF.

V gene TRBV11-2 combines with J gene TRBJ2-5. There are 14 residues in the CDR3. The germline V gene encodes CDR1 SGHAT and CDR2 FQNNGV. The CDR3 reads CASSSRLNQETQYF. The complete variable domain, with remaining parts taken from reference TRBV11-2 and TRBJ2-5, reads EAGVAQSPRYKIIEKRQSVAFWCNPISGHATLYWYQQILGQGPKLLIQFQNNGVVDDSQLPKDRFSAERLKGVDSTLKIQPAKLEDSAVYLCASSSRLNQETQYFGPGTRLLVL.